This TCR beta chain was obtained from a study of blood T cells in healthy people across ages. This clonotype was counted between two and nine times. It was with a sample-barcoded 5' primer and a J-beta primer mix that a second PCR of roughly 6 to 12 cycles was run. TCRdb analysed the 5' RACE reads with MiXCR anew, one entry per CDR3 protein. The profile covers about 760,000 distinct CDR3 sequences, with 20% to 25% appearing a single time and under 10% taken by the ten largest. Per germline, CDR1 LNHNV and CDR2 YYDKDF (reference sequence). The CDR3 consists of 13 residues. The V and J ends lost 0 bases and 4 bases respectively, with 5 bases between them. The same data also contributed to another study, on T cells of mothers and their children.

This receptor was taken from a boy between 5 and 17 years old in good health. What was sequenced was blood. J is TRBJ2-3 and V is TRBV15; D not resolved. The CDR3 DNA follows: TGTGCCACCAGCAGAGATCCAGCAGATACGCAGTATTTT. Protein: CATSRDPADTQYF. The whole variable domain, remainder taken from reference TRBV15 and TRBJ2-3, is DAMVIQNPRYQVTQFGKPVTLSCSQTLNHNVMYWYQQKSSQAPKLLFHYYDKDFNNEADTPDNFQSRRPNTSFCFLDIRSPGLGDTAMYLCATSRDPADTQYFGPGTRLTVL.